Listed here are 29 T cell receptor beta chains from one sample, sequenced in a study of blood T cell repertoires in COVID-19 (dated by TCRdb to 2019 to 2021). Preparation of the library involved the immunoSEQ multiplex PCR assay. TCRdb mirrors the immuneACCESS table, restricted to in-frame sequences. Some clones are absent from its copies; in checked studies, under half trace to an unresolved V gene, and the reason for the others is unknown. The sample has more than 200,000 clones on record, around 87% of them singletons. About 5% of the sample belongs to the ten largest clones. Sequencing input: peripheral blood. The receptor set was obtained from a woman aged 60-70 years with COVID-19, enrolled during active disease.

A single count supports this clone. The chain recombines TRBV6-5 with TRBJ2-7; 8 nucleotides align to TRBD1. After removal of 4 bases from V and 3 bases from J, the junction contained 5 bases not matched to a gene. The germline gives CDR1 MNHEY, CDR2 SVGAGI. This CDR3 comprises 14 residues. The CDR3 loop is CASSWDRRGYEQYF. The CDR3 bases are TGTGCCAGCAGTTGGGACAGGCGGGGCTACGAGCAGTACTTC.

The chain combines TRBV2 with TRBJ1-1; TRBD1 might be the D (5 bases). The CDR3 length is 14 residues. Germline CDR1 and CDR2: SNHLY and FYNNEI. Trimming pared 6 bases from V and 4 bases from J, leaving 15 bases between. CDR3 nucleotide sequence: TGTGCCAGCAGACCTGACAGAGGTGTCACTGAAGCTTTCTTT. This sequence encodes CASRPDRGVTEAFF.

The chain couples TRBV6-5 to TRBJ2-2, with TRBD2 as a possible D gene (5 bases). Germline-derived CDR1 and CDR2 are MNHEY and SVGAGI. The CDR3 length is 12 residues. V was cut by 8 bases and J by 4 bases, with 8 bases left in between. The CDR3 protein is CASGRITGELFF. The CDR3 coding sequence is TGTGCCAGCGGGAGAATCACCGGGGAGCTGTTTTTT.

V gene TRBV6-1 combines with J gene TRBJ1-2, with D possibly TRBD1 on 5 matching bases. CDR3 length equals 15 residues. The germline V gene encodes CDR1 MNHNS and CDR2 SASEGT. V was trimmed by 2 bases and J by 5 bases, leaving 15 bases between them. CDR3 coding DNA: TGTGCCAGCAGTGAACGAAAGGGGCGGGGGTATGGCTACACCTTC. It specifies CASSERKGRGYGYTF.

This clone was observed once. The genes are TRBV10-1 and TRBJ2-3; 12 bases align to TRBD2. V dropped 5 bases and J dropped 1; count of bases not matched to a gene: 10. The CDR3 spans 18 residues. Germline-derived CDR1 and CDR2 are WNHNN and SYGVQD (reference sequence). This chain's CDR3 is CASSPGTSGRRGTDTQYF. DNA of the CDR3: TGCGCCAGCAGTCCCGGGACTAGCGGGCGCCGGGGCACAGATACGCAGTATTTT.

J is TRBJ2-1 and V is TRBV29-1, with D uncertain. V shed 6 bases and J shed 7 bases, with 16 bases lying between them. The CDR3 totals 13 residues. In germline, CDR1 is SQVTM, CDR2 ANQGSEA. The CDR3 bases are TGCAGCGTCGCAAGTCAGGTTGGGAATGAGCAGTTCTTC. Its translation is CSVASQVGNEQFF.

J is TRBJ2-1 and V is TRBV5-6; TRBD2 matches at 12 bases. The CDR3 totals 16 residues. Germline CDR1 reads SGHDT; CDR2 reads YYEEEE. V gave up 3 bases and J gave up 4 bases; unmatched junction bases: 5. CDR3 region: CASSSSGRGIYNEQFF. CDR3 in DNA: TGTGCCAGCAGCTCTAGCGGGAGGGGAATATACAATGAGCAGTTCTTC.

The chain combines TRBV7-9 with TRBJ1-2; 8 bases map to TRBD1. The trim removed 5 bases at V and 5 bases at J, leaving 10 bases unmatched. The CDR3 has 15 residues. From germline, CDR1 is SEHNR and CDR2 FQNEAQ (reference sequence). For the CDR3, the DNA is TGTGCCAGCAGCCGAGGACAGGGTGAAGGGTATGGCTACACCTTC. Protein product: CASSRGQGEGYGYTF.

The chain combines TRBV28 with TRBJ2-1, with TRBD2 matching 14 bases. The CDR3 spans 17 residues. Germline CDR1 MDHEN, CDR2 SYDVKM. Trimming took 5 bases from V and 11 from J; bases not matched to a gene: 14. The CDR3 DNA reads as TGTGCCAGCAGTGGCCGGACTAGCGGGAGGAGGCCCGAACAGCAGTTCTTC. Amino acids: CASSGRTSGRRPEQQFF. Together with reference TRBV28 and TRBJ2-1, the CDR3 gives the full variable domain: DVKVTQSSRYLVKRTGEKVFLECVQDMDHENMFWYRQDPGLGLRLIYFSYDVKMKEKGDIPEGYSVSREKKERFSLILESASTNQTSMYLCASSGRTSGRRPEQQFFGPGTRLTVL.

The J gene is TRBJ1-3, the V gene TRBV10-2, with TRBD1 matching over 8 bases. CDR1 and CDR2 (germline): WSHSY, SAAADI. The CDR3 runs 14 residues. The V gene end was trimmed by 5 bases and the J gene end by 8 bases; junction bases not matched to a gene: 8. CDR3 in DNA: TGCGCCAGCAGTTTAACAGGGGGAGAGGACACCATATATTTT. The encoded protein is CASSLTGGEDTIYF.

The V gene is TRBV24-1, the J gene TRBJ2-1, with 9 positions matching TRBD2. The CDR3 totals 15 residues. V dropped 0 bases and J dropped 9; count of bases not matched to a gene: 5. The V gene's germline CDR1 is KGHDR and CDR2 SFDVKD. The CDR3 is CATSDLSAGGREQFF. The CDR3 DNA follows: TGTGCCACCAGTGATTTGTCTGCGGGAGGGCGTGAGCAGTTCTTC.

The rearrangement links TRBV28 to TRBJ2-5; 10 nucleotides align to TRBD2. The trim removed 2 bases at V and 9 bases at J, leaving 9 bases unmatched. This CDR3 region has 15 residues. Germline CDR1 and CDR2: MDHEN and SYDVKM. CDR3 DNA: TGTGCCAGCAGTTTAACTAGCGGGACCCGGGGGTCCCAGTACTTC. It encodes CASSLTSGTRGSQYF.

The chain recombines TRBV2 with TRBJ2-7, with a tentative D call TRBD1 (6 bases). V lost 1 base to trimming and J lost 3 bases, with 7 bases between them. The CDR3 consists of 13 residues. Germline V lookup: CDR1 SNHLY, CDR2 FYNNEI. The CDR3 spells CASSEEGDYEQYF. DNA for the CDR3: TGTGCCAGCAGTGAAGAGGGGGACTACGAGCAGTACTTC. Variable domain in full (rest from reference TRBV2 and TRBJ2-7): EPEVTQTPSHQVTQMGQEVILRCVPISNHLYFYWYRQILGQKVEFLVSFYNNEISEKSEIFDDQFSVERPDGSNFTLKIRSTKLEDSAMYFCASSEEGDYEQYFGPGTRLTVT.

A note on this clone: This sample also contains other DNA sequences that code for the same CDR3. The V and J genes are TRBV7-9 and TRBJ2-5; D perhaps matches TRBD2 (5 bases). The germline gives CDR1 SEHNR, CDR2 FQNEAQ (reference sequence). The CDR3 contains 11 residues. V lost 5 bases and J 4 bases, leaving 5 bases between the germline ends. The CDR3 reads CASSSGETQYF. The CDR3 nucleotides read TGTGCCAGCAGCAGCGGAGAGACCCAGTACTTC.

Only one count was recorded for this clone. This rearrangement joins TRBV7-8 to TRBJ2-1, with D possibly TRBD2 on 7 matching bases. Germline V gene lookup returns CDR1 SGHVS and CDR2 FQNEAQ. V lost 1 base, J lost 4 bases, and 17 bases lay in between. This CDR3 region has 17 residues. This CDR3 reads CASSLVFSRGGYNEQFF. The CDR3 nucleotides read TGTGCCAGCAGCTTAGTCTTTTCTAGGGGGGGGTACAATGAGCAGTTCTTC.

The V and J genes are TRBV15 and TRBJ2-1; 8 nucleotides match TRBD2. The CDR3 is 16 amino acids. Germline loops: CDR1 LNHNV, CDR2 YYDKDF (reference sequence). The V gene end was trimmed by 0 bases and the J gene end by 4 bases; junction bases not matched to a gene: 5. CDR3 protein: CATSRDYGGGYNEQFF. Here the CDR3 DNA reads TGTGCCACCAGCAGAGATTATGGCGGGGGGTACAATGAGCAGTTCTTC.

The chain is built from TRBV15 and TRBJ1-2, with a tentative D call TRBD1 (5 bases). This CDR3 comprises 13 residues. Germline loops: CDR1 LNHNV, CDR2 YYDKDF (reference sequence). Trimming shortened V by 5 bases and J by 7 bases, and 14 bases separated the two germline ends. CDR3 DNA sequence: TGTGCCACCAGCCCCACAGGAGTAGGTGGCTACACCTTC. Translating gives CATSPTGVGGYTF.

The genes are TRBV3-1 (or the pseudogene TRBV3-2) and TRBJ2-3; D uncertain. V was clipped by 5 bases and J by 0 bases, with 12 bases between them. Germline V gene data show CDR1 as LGHDT and CDR2 as YNNKEL (reference sequence). The CDR3 has 15 residues. The CDR3 sequence is CASSRLTSSTDTQYF. In DNA, the CDR3 is TGTGCCAGCAGCAGATTGACAAGTAGCACAGATACGCAGTATTTT.

This chain uses TRBV9 with TRBJ2-7; tentatively, D is TRBD2 (6 bases). Germline lookup yields CDR1 SGDLS and CDR2 YYNGEE. The CDR3 totals 14 residues. With 0 bases removed from V and 6 bases from J, the gap between germline ends came to 13 bases. The CDR3 spells CASSVAPAEGEQYF. CDR3 bases: TGTGCCAGCAGCGTAGCCCCCGCGGAGGGCGAGCAGTACTTC.

The chain links TRBV30 to TRBJ2-6; 8 bases fit TRBD1. The CDR3 totals 17 residues. Losses at the gene ends were 2 bases for V and 2 bases for J; bases not matched to a gene: 8. Germline V gene lookup returns CDR1 GTSNPN and CDR2 SVGIG (reference sequence). CDR3 sequence reads: CAWSSRGQVPGANVLTF. CDR3 sequence (DNA): TGTGCCTGGAGTAGCAGGGGGCAGGTGCCTGGGGCCAACGTCCTGACTTTC.

V and J are TRBV7-2 and TRBJ2-7, with 10 positions matching TRBD2. The CDR3 loop spans 16 amino acids. V shed 0 bases and J 6 bases; nucleotides not matched to a gene: 8. Looked up from germline, CDR1 is SGHTA and CDR2 is FQGNSA. The chain's CDR3 is CASSLALAGEPREQYF. The CDR3 DNA follows: TGTGCCAGCAGCTTAGCCCTAGCGGGAGAGCCCCGCGAGCAGTACTTC.

The chain is built from TRBV7-9 and TRBJ1-4, with D unclear. This CDR3 spans 14 amino acids. V was pared by 0 bases and J by 15 bases, with 17 bases between. Germline loops: CDR1 SEHNR, CDR2 FQNEAQ (reference sequence). The DNA of the CDR3 is TGTGCCAGCAGCTTAGCAGCCCCCCGCTTTATTATGTTTTTT. This translates into CASSLAAPRFIMFF.

This chain connects TRBV6-5 to TRBJ2-7, with no clear D. This CDR3 is built from 13 residues. The V end lost 0 bases, the J end lost 4 bases, and 7 bases lay between the germline ends. Germline CDR1 and CDR2: MNHEY and SVGAGI. The CDR3 sequence is CASSYSAEYEQYF. The CDR3 DNA follows: TGTGCCAGCAGTTACTCTGCGGAATACGAGCAGTACTTC.

The chain joins TRBV7-8 to TRBJ1-3; D is unclear. Germline V CDR1 and CDR2: SGHVS, FQNEAQ. Trimming took 1 base from V and 0 from J, leaving 7 bases between them. CDR3 length: 15 residues. The CDR3 loop reads CASSLVASSGNTIYF. CDR3 sequence (DNA): TGTGCCAGCAGCTTAGTGGCCAGCTCTGGAAACACCATATATTTT.

The chain has TRBV24-1 and TRBJ2-5, with 11 bases matching TRBD1. The germline V gene has CDR1 KGHDR and CDR2 SFDVKD. J lost 3 bases, V lost 4 bases, and 6 bases had no gene match. This CDR3 comprises 16 residues. In DNA, the CDR3 is TGTGCCACCAGTGACTTGGGGACAGGGGGAAAAGAGACCCAGTACTTC. Translation gives CATSDLGTGGKETQYF.

This clone was seen more than once but under ten times. This chain joins TRBV28 and TRBJ2-7; no reliable D call. V was clipped by 2 bases and J by 5 bases, with 10 bases between them. The CDR3 length is 13 residues. CDR1 and CDR2 (germline): MDHEN, SYDVKM. CDR3 residues: CASSLISRDEQYF. DNA of the CDR3: TGTGCCAGCAGTTTAATCTCCCGTGACGAGCAGTACTTC. The full variable domain, with the rest looked up from reference TRBV28 and TRBJ2-7, is DVKVTQSSRYLVKRTGEKVFLECVQDMDHENMFWYRQDPGLGLRLIYFSYDVKMKEKGDIPEGYSVSREKKERFSLILESASTNQTSMYLCASSLISRDEQYFGPGTRLTVT.

The V call is TRBV28, the J call TRBJ2-7; D perhaps matches TRBD2 (5 bases). The CDR3 is 15 amino acids. The ends were cut back, 3 bases at V and 2 bases at J, with 14 bases in the middle. Germline CDR1 and CDR2: MDHEN and SYDVKM. The CDR3 DNA follows: TGTGCCAGCAGTTTCCTCACCTCCGGGACCTACGAGCAGTACTTC. Amino acids: CASSFLTSGTYEQYF. The full variable domain, its missing parts supplied by reference TRBV28 and TRBJ2-7, is DVKVTQSSRYLVKRTGEKVFLECVQDMDHENMFWYRQDPGLGLRLIYFSYDVKMKEKGDIPEGYSVSREKKERFSLILESASTNQTSMYLCASSFLTSGTYEQYFGPGTRLTVT.

As DNA, the CDR3 is TGTGCCAGCAGCCCCCATCCTGAGCTAAGTTTGGAGTTAGGCTACAATGAGCAGTTCTTC. This codes for CASSPHPELSLELGYNEQFF. V is TRBV9 and J is TRBJ2-1; no firm D call. V dropped 4 bases and J dropped 3 bases, with 29 bases sitting between them. The CDR3 spans 20 residues. CDR1 is SGDLS and CDR2 is YYNGEE in the germline V gene. Together with reference TRBV9 and TRBJ2-1, the CDR3 gives the full variable domain: DSGVTQTPKHLITATGQRVTLRCSPRSGDLSVYWYQQSLDQGLQFLIQYYNGEERAKGNILERFSAQQFPDLHSELNLSSLELGDSALYFCASSPHPELSLELGYNEQFFGPGTRLTVL.

The chain employs TRBV28 and TRBJ2-1; TRBD2 aligns across 7 bases. J was trimmed by 0 bases and V by 7 bases; bases with no gene match: 6. Germline loops: CDR1 MDHEN, CDR2 SYDVKM. The CDR3 is 15 residues long. The CDR3 DNA is TGTGCCAGCACAATAGCGGGCGTCTCCTACAATGAGCAGTTCTTC. Protein product: CASTIAGVSYNEQFF.